This T cell receptor (beta chain) was found in a study of shared clonotypes between healthy human individuals (dated by TCRdb to the early 2020s). General notes on the study: The cohort included a few men and a couple of women between 18 and 49 years of age. Leukapheresis yielded between about 0.9 and 9.5 billion PBMCs per donor. Different laboratories and diverse techniques were used to prepare libraries and sequence TCR repertoires, to increase sequencing depth and limit assay-specific biases. The study deeply sequenced blood TCR repertoires of about five healthy adults to estimate repertoire size and the extent of clonotype sharing between individuals. For each donor, three plates each were used for CD4 naive and CD4 memory, two plates were used for CD8 naive, and one plate was used for CD8 memory.

Using the deep immunoSEQ assay, multiplex PCR amplified TCR CDR3 regions from genomic DNA. Genomic DNA extracted from each cell subset was distributed evenly over all wells of several immunoSEQ 96-well plates, and each plate served as one replicate. For sorted subsets, about 200 ng genomic DNA, equal to 30,000 or so T cell genomes, was loaded into each replicate PCR. Purified libraries were measured with a Qubit 3.0 fluorometer, size-checked on a Bioanalyzer 2100, and measured again with the KAPA Library Quantification kit. Each immunoSEQ 96-well plate was sequenced on its own single-read 150-cycle Illumina NextSeq 550 flow cell. In the source study's methods: Because the immunoSEQ output included only junctional sequences and no quality scores, the filtering could not be the same as the filtering used for full-length reads. To assign V/J genes and CDR3, sequences were annotated using PyIR, a Python wrapper for IgBLAST v1.9, with IMGT germline references. Any read was removed if the V/J assignment was weak (E-value above 1e-6), the CDR3 was missing, or the read contained stop codons, out-of-frame junctions, or ambiguous translated residues. V3J clonotypes were defined by identical inferred V gene, J gene, and CDR3 amino acid sequence. Percentage overlap between repertoires was calculated by dividing the number of shared unique clonotypes by the size of the smaller repertoire. Richness of each repertoire was evaluated using RTK rarefaction, the Chao1 estimator, and Recon v2.1 estimates of unobserved clonotypes. Generation probabilities were computed with OLGA for all TCRbeta clonotypes obtained by the gDNA method from four donors. In its TCRdb copy, this immuneACCESS table keeps in-frame sequences only and misses some clones. Where compared with another copy, unresolved V genes explain less than half of these, and the others have no known cause. Clone size and the V and J calls come from that table; the DNA yielded D and trimming. The sample includes under 700,000 clones, with roughly 96% observed a single time. The top ten clones comprise over 0.095% of the sample.

Trimming removed 0 bases from V and 1 base from J, leaving 16 bases between the germline ends. Measured from the cysteine to the phenylalanine, the CDR3 is 17 residues long. Just the 51-base CDR3 DNA is kept, in frame starting at base 1. Taken from the germline V gene, the CDR1 and CDR2 loops are SNHLY and FYNNEI. Comment on this clone: The antigen it recognizes is unknown. Base qualities are not at hand, and no much larger clone is one base apart.

What the research found in general, with its limitations: Because the study included only a small number of donors, the genetic and exposure-history diversity represented was limited. Sampling was restricted to blood, and TCR repertoires in tissue are likely to differ from TCR repertoires in blood. Pairwise subsampling led to the expectation that sequencing depth would affect the degree of clonotype sharing among donors. Sharing across a few donors was observed for 5% to 6.5% of naive CD4, under 4% of naive CD8, 2% to 2.5% of memory CD4, and around 0.44% of memory CD8 clonotypes. Estimated clonotype richness was generally larger for naive than for memory subsets. Even with the large sequencing depth, rarefaction of the sorted-subset datasets indicated that sequencing was incomplete. Clonotypes shared by all four sorted-subset donors showed higher generation probabilities than non-shared clonotypes.

CD8 naive samples were CD45RO-negative cells positively selected for CCR7, giving a CD45RA+CCR7+ population that excluded TemRA cells. The donors were healthy, HIV-negative adults with no recently reported acute infections or vaccinations. Only Caucasian adults living in Nashville, Tennessee, USA were represented among the donors. Blood was obtained by leukapheresis, after which PBMCs were separated by Ficoll-Histopaque density gradient centrifugation and cryopreserved in liquid nitrogen vapor phase. Purity and quantity of every magnetically sorted T cell population were checked by analytical flow cytometry. Genomic DNA was isolated from each sorted fraction and quantified by UV absorbance on a Nanodrop 2000c.

Rearrangement joined TRBV2 to TRBJ2-7; a confident D gene designation cannot be given. The origin of this receptor is a woman in her 30s in good health. Specimen: naive CD8+ T cells sorted from blood. The cell subset or site label here, explained by the study, means: CD45RA+CCR7+. The sequenced DNA: TGTGCCAGCAGTGAAGCGCTTGGACGGAGTCCGTCCTACGAGCAGTACTTC. Translated, it reads CASSEALGRSPSYEQYF.